Listed below are T cell receptor beta chains from one sample, sequenced in a study of metastatic and nonmetastatic thyroid tumors. TCRdb re-analyzed the PCR reads through MiXCR. The sample contains some 21,000 clones, 9% to 15% of which appear only once. The sample taken for sequencing was blood. The receptors here all came from a male donor with papillary thyroid cancer or a benign thyroid nodule (not recorded which). Some clones in this sample may be carry-over from other donors' samples. Each CDR3 is given with its conserved first and last residue. A D gene is named only where the DNA matches it firmly. Only some rows state a clone size, as once, few, many or a class for expanded clones.

TRBD2	medium-sized	TRBJ2-5	TRBV12-3/TRBV12-4	CASGRTSGETQYF	TGTGCCAGCGGCAGGACTAGCGGAGAGACCCAGTACTTC
-	-	TRBJ1-3	TRBV30	CAWDDRTGNTIYF	TGTGCCTGGGACGACCGTACTGGAAACACCATATATTTT
-	many	TRBJ2-3	TRBV14	CASSPRSGLDTDTQYF	TGTGCCAGCAGCCCCCGCTCGGGGTTGGACACAGATACGCAGTATTTT
-	few	TRBJ1-2	TRBV6-5	CASSSGSLVYGYTF	TGTGCCAGCAGTTCCGGCTCCCTTGTCTATGGCTACACCTTC
-	many	TRBJ2-5	TRBV6-1	CATRTGPQETQYF	TGTGCCACCCGAACAGGGCCCCAAGAGACCCAGTACTTC
-	many	TRBJ2-7	TRBV2	CASSEGPGGLYEQYF	TGTGCCAGCAGTGAAGGCCCCGGGGGGCTCTACGAGCAGTACTTC
TRBD2	many	TRBJ2-7	TRBV20-1	CSARESGGRFGEQYF	TGCAGTGCTAGAGAGAGTGGCGGGAGGTTTGGCGAGCAGTACTTC
TRBD1	many	TRBJ2-3	TRBV7-9	CASSLAGTGSDTQYF	TGTGCCAGCAGCCTCGCCGGGACAGGGTCCGATACGCAGTATTTT
-	few	TRBJ1-1	TRBV19	CASSMRPNTEAFF	TGTGCCAGTAGTATGAGGCCGAACACTGAAGCTTTCTTT
TRBD1	medium-sized	TRBJ2-2	TRBV5-1	CASSLGTGGTGELFF	TGCGCCAGCAGCTTGGGCACAGGGGGCACCGGGGAGCTGTTTTTT
-	-	TRBJ2-7	TRBV7-2	CASSLGGGGMYEQYF	TGTGCCAGCAGCTTAGGTGGAGGGGGCATGTACGAGCAGTACTTC
-	many	TRBJ2-7	TRBV30	CAWGGGGGLYEQYF	TGTGCCTGGGGGGGAGGGGGCGGACTCTACGAGCAGTACTTC
-	-	TRBJ1-6	TRBV6-4	CASSDGSNSPLHF	TGTGCCAGCAGTGACGGATCCAATTCACCCCTCCACTTT
TRBD2	many	TRBJ2-7	TRBV5-4	CASSLERENEQYF	TGTGCCAGCAGCTTAGAGCGGGAGAACGAGCAGTACTTC
TRBD1	many	TRBJ2-7	TRBV7-2	CASSVVDRGVYEQYF	TGTGCCAGCAGCGTAGTGGACAGGGGCGTCTACGAGCAGTACTTC